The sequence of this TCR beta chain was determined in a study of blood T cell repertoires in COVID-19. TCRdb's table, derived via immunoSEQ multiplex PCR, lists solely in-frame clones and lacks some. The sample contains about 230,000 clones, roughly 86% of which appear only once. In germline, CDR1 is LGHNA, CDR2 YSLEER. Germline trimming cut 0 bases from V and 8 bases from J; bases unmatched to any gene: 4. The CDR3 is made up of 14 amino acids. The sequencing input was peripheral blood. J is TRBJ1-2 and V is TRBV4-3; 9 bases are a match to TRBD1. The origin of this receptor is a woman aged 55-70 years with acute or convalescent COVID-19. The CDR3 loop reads CASSQDRTGDGYTF. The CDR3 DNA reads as TGCGCCAGCAGCCAAGACCGGACAGGGGACGGCTACACCTTC.